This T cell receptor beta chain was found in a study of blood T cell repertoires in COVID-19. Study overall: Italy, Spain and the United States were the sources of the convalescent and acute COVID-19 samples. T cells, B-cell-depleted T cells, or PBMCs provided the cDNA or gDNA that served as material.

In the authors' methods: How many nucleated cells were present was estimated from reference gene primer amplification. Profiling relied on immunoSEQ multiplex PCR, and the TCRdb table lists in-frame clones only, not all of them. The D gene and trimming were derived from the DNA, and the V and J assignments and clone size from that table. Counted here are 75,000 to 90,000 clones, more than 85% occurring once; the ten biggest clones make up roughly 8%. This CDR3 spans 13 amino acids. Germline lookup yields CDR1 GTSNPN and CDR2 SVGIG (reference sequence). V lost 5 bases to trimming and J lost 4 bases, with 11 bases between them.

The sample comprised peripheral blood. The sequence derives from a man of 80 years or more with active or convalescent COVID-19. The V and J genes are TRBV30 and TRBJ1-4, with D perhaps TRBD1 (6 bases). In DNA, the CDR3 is TGTGCCTGGCAGACAGGCGGTAATGAAAAACTGTTTTTT. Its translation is CAWQTGGNEKLFF.